The 15 T cell receptor beta chains listed next were all sequenced from one sample in a study of T cell repertoires in cytomegalovirus infection. TCRdb independently ran MiXCR on the reads; one entry per CDR3 protein. The top ten hold roughly 50% of the sample, which has a few hundred thousand distinct CDR3 sequences, 40% seen once. Antigens of these TCRs are unknown. Sequenced material: cultured PBMCs, taken from culture after CMV antigen stimulation. These receptors were collected from a human donor in good health (CMV status not recorded). Some clones in this sample may be carry-over from other donors' samples.

V and J are TRBV2 and TRBJ2-7; D not resolved. This CDR3 has 14 residues. Trimming pared 4 bases from V and 3 bases from J, leaving 13 bases between. Germline lookup yields CDR1 SNHLY and CDR2 FYNNEI. The CDR3 is CASSVRRQSYEQYF. In DNA, the CDR3 is TGTGCCAGCAGTGTCAGGCGGCAGAGCTACGAGCAGTACTTC.

V gene TRBV11-2 combines with J gene TRBJ2-5, with TRBD2 identical over 9 bases. The CDR3 consists of 16 residues. The V gene's germline CDR1 is SGHAT and CDR2 FQNNGV. Trimming removed 5 bases from V and 7 bases from J; junction bases left unmatched: 14. CDR3 protein: CASSIAGTSSLWTQYF. CDR3 nucleotides: TGTGCCAGCAGCATTGCCGGGACTAGCTCGCTTTGGACCCAGTACTTC.

The V call is TRBV5-1, the J call TRBJ2-3, with no clear D. This CDR3 is built from 14 residues. The germline CDR1 and CDR2 sequences are SGHRS and YFSETQ. Trimming left V 4 bases short and J 4 bases short, with 13 bases between. This chain's CDR3 is CASSPGTSPDTQYF. CDR3 nucleotides: TGCGCCAGCAGCCCAGGTACCTCCCCAGATACGCAGTATTTT.

This clonotype was counted a few times. This rearrangement joins TRBV12-3 or TRBV12-4 to TRBJ2-3; D possibly corresponds to TRBD2 (6 bases). V was pared by 3 bases and J by 8 bases, with 18 bases between. The CDR3 sequence is 15 residues long. DNA of the CDR3: TGTGCCAGCAGTTTGTCAGGGCCTCTGGAGGGTACGCAGTATTTT. Encoded protein: CASSLSGPLEGTQYF.

This chain joins TRBV19 and TRBJ2-1; D call uncertain. The ends were cut back, 6 bases at V and 10 bases at J, with 10 bases in the middle. The CDR3 sequence is 11 residues long. The V gene's germline CDR1 is LNHDA and CDR2 SQIVND (reference sequence). The CDR3 nucleotides read TGTGCCAGTAGGGCCCGCCGGGAGCAGTTCTTC. Protein sequence: CASRARREQFF.

This sequence joins TRBV30 and TRBJ1-1, with 8 bases identical to TRBD1. CDR1 GTSNPN and CDR2 SVGIG come from the germline V gene (reference sequence). The CDR3 runs 13 residues. J lost 6 bases, V lost 5 bases, and 8 bases had no gene match. The CDR3 here is CAWAGGWQAEAFF. CDR3 coding DNA: TGTGCCTGGGCAGGGGGCTGGCAGGCTGAAGCTTTCTTT.

CDR3 residues: CASSLESSLAGNTIYF. Written as DNA, the CDR3 is TGTGCCAGCAGCTTAGAGTCCTCACTGGCCGGAAACACCATATATTTT. The chain recombines TRBV7-6 with TRBJ1-3; D is unresolved. Looked up from germline, CDR1 is SGHVS and CDR2 is FNYEAQ. The germline V and J ends were trimmed by 1 base and 4 bases, with 14 bases remaining between them. The length of the CDR3 is 16 residues. Full variable domain (outside the CDR3, taken from reference TRBV7-6 and TRBJ1-3): GAGVSQSPRYKVTKRGQDVALRCDPISGHVSLYWYRQALGQGPEFLTYFNYEAQQDKSGLPNDRFSAERPEGSISTLTIQRTEQRDSAMYRCASSLESSLAGNTIYFGEGSWLTVV.

The chain couples TRBV7-9 to TRBJ2-5, with 7 bases lining up with TRBD2. Germline V CDR1 and CDR2: SEHNR, FQNEAQ (reference sequence). Losses at the gene ends were 5 bases for V and 4 bases for J; bases not matched to a gene: 4. The CDR3 runs 13 residues. The CDR3: CASSPTSSETQYF. Written as DNA, the CDR3 is TGTGCCAGCAGCCCGACTAGCTCAGAGACCCAGTACTTC.

This clonotype was detected only a few times. CDR3 bases: TGTGCCAGCAGCTTAGGGGGACAGAGATTCCAAGAGACCCAGTACTTC. This codes for CASSLGGQRFQETQYF. The chain couples TRBV7-9 to TRBJ2-5; 7 bases align to TRBD1. This CDR3 comprises 16 residues. J lost 1 base, V lost 1 base, and 6 bases had no gene match. The germline CDR1 and CDR2 sequences are SEHNR and FQNEAQ (reference sequence).

This clonotype was counted once. The rearrangement joins TRBV15 to TRBJ2-1; TRBD1 aligns across 7 bases. The germline V gene has CDR1 LNHNV and CDR2 YYDKDF (reference sequence). V lost 6 bases, J lost 1 base, and 6 bases stayed unmatched. The CDR3 totals 15 residues. This CDR3 is CATSTDRASYNEQFF. The CDR3 DNA reads TGTGCCACCAGTACCGACAGGGCGTCCTACAATGAGCAGTTCTTC.

The table lists this clonotype with a few counts. This chain connects TRBV7-2 to TRBJ2-7; the D gene is possibly TRBD1 (6 bases). The CDR3 has 14 residues. Germline CDR1 is SGHTA and CDR2 is FQGNSA. Trimming stripped 0 bases from V and 3 bases from J, with 9 bases between. The CDR3 region is CASSLAGAVYEQYF. For the CDR3, the DNA is TGTGCCAGCAGCTTAGCGGGGGCCGTCTACGAGCAGTACTTC.

The CDR3 region has the DNA TGTGCCAGCAACGAGGGGCGGGCAGATACGCAGTATTTT. It yields the protein CASNEGRADTQYF. This rearrangement joins TRBV2 to TRBJ2-3; D is tentatively TRBD1 or TRBD2 (5 bases each). Trimming pared 7 bases from V and 4 bases from J, leaving 12 bases between. Germline CDR1 reads SNHLY; CDR2 reads FYNNEI. The CDR3 has 13 residues.

This clonotype has just a few counts. The V and J genes are TRBV7-8 and TRBJ2-2; D not resolved. Germline CDR1 and CDR2: SGHVS and FQNEAQ. V was trimmed by 1 base and J by 0 bases, leaving 12 bases between them. The CDR3 has 17 amino acids. CDR3 DNA: TGTGCCAGCAGCTTAGTCGTCGGTCATGCGAACACCGGGGAGCTGTTTTTT. Residues: CASSLVVGHANTGELFF. The full variable domain, its missing parts supplied by reference TRBV7-8 and TRBJ2-2, is GAGVSQSPRYKVAKRGQDVALRCDPISGHVSLFWYQQALGQGPEFLTYFQNEAQLDKSGLPSDRFFAERPEGSVSTLKIQRTQQEDSAVYLCASSLVVGHANTGELFFGEGSRLTVL.

This rearrangement joins TRBV6-2 or TRBV6-3 to TRBJ2-1, with 10 bases that match TRBD2. Germline CDR1 and CDR2: MNHEY and SVGEGT. The ends lost 6 bases at V and 6 bases at J; junction bases unmatched: 11. The CDR3 has 16 residues. CDR3: CASSRPGLAKGNEQFF. Written as DNA, the CDR3 is TGTGCCAGCAGCCGCCCGGGACTAGCGAAAGGCAATGAGCAGTTCTTC.

The chain uses TRBV7-9 and TRBJ2-1; 8 positions match TRBD2. Germline values: CDR1 SEHNR, CDR2 FQNEAQ (reference sequence). The CDR3 sequence is 15 residues long. V lost 5 bases, J lost 5 bases, and 8 bases stayed unmatched. The CDR3 DNA reads TGTGCCAGCAGCCCCCCCCTAGCGGGCAACAATGAGCAGTTCTTC. Encoded protein: CASSPPLAGNNEQFF.